The rows below give T cell receptor beta chains drawn from one sample of a study of blood T cell repertoires in COVID-19. TCRdb keeps only in-frame clones here, not all; method: immunoSEQ multiplex PCR. Seen here are approximately 500,000 clones, approximately 91% observed once, and the top ten hold 7.5% to 9%. The sample taken for sequencing was peripheral blood. The receptors were gathered from a woman in her forties or fifties with COVID-19, enrolled during active disease. Each CDR3 is given with its conserved first and last residue. A D gene is named only where the DNA matches it firmly.

j_call: TRBJ1-4
v_call: TRBV20-1
d_call: TRBD1
cdr3_length: 14
cdr3_aa: CSASRGTGNEKLFF
cdr3_nt: TGCAGTGCTAGTAGAGGGACAGGGAATGAAAAACTGTTTTTT

j_call: TRBJ1-4
v_call: TRBV2
d_call: -
cdr3_length: 15
cdr3_aa: CASGFLGREGEKLFF
cdr3_nt: TGTGCCAGCGGCTTCCTGGGGAGGGAAGGTGAAAAACTGTTTTTT

j_call: TRBJ1-5
v_call: TRBV18
d_call: -
cdr3_length: 14
cdr3_aa: CASSPGGDDQPQHF
cdr3_nt: TGTGCCAGCTCACCAGGGGGGGACGATCAGCCCCAGCATTTT

j_call: TRBJ1-1
v_call: TRBV29-1
d_call: TRBD1
cdr3_length: 12
cdr3_aa: CSVEDLGQEAFF
cdr3_nt: TGCAGCGTTGAAGATTTAGGACAGGAGGCTTTCTTT

j_call: TRBJ1-1
v_call: TRBV5-6
d_call: -
cdr3_length: 11
cdr3_aa: CASSFGTEAFF
cdr3_nt: TGTGCCAGCAGCTTCGGCACTGAAGCTTTCTTT

j_call: TRBJ1-2
v_call: TRBV11-2
d_call: -
cdr3_length: 13
cdr3_aa: CASSSGGYYGYTF
cdr3_nt: TGTGCCAGCAGCTCTGGAGGGTACTATGGCTACACCTTC

j_call: TRBJ1-2
v_call: TRBV3-1/TRBV3-2
d_call: -
cdr3_length: 13
cdr3_aa: CASSPFDRQRYTF
cdr3_nt: TGTGCCAGCAGCCCGTTTGACAGGCAGCGCTACACCTTC

j_call: TRBJ1-4
v_call: TRBV21-1
d_call: -
cdr3_length: 19
cdr3_aa: CASSKALVEIPATNEKLFF
cdr3_nt: TGTGCCAGCAGCAAAGCGCTAGTAGAAATACCAGCAACTAATGAAAAACTGTTTTTT

j_call: TRBJ2-4
v_call: TRBV11-3
d_call: -
cdr3_length: 18
cdr3_aa: CASRSLPGAPAGKNIQYF
cdr3_nt: TGTGCCAGCAGGTCCCTCCCAGGGGCCCCGGCGGGCAAAAACATTCAGTACTTC

j_call: TRBJ2-1
v_call: TRBV10-2
d_call: TRBD2
cdr3_length: 15
cdr3_aa: CASSDPSGGEPEQFF
cdr3_nt: TGCGCCAGCAGTGATCCTAGCGGGGGGGAACCTGAGCAGTTCTTC